Listed here are 11 T cell receptor beta chains from one sample, sequenced in a study of CXCR3-negative and CXCR3-positive naive CD8 T cells. General study results and limits: TRB CDR3 hydrophobicity was greater in CXCR3-positive naive cells than in CXCR3-negative naive cells.

For these TCRs, the target antigens are not known. UMI-labeled 5' RACE TRB cDNA libraries were prepared from the cells. TCRdb re-called the 5' RACE reads; one entry per CDR3 protein, DNA not given. This sample contains about 92,000 distinct CDR3 sequences. Sequencing was done on a sample of naive CXCR3+ CD8+ T cells from blood. Subset specified: CD45RO-CCR7+CD27+CD95- naive CD8+ T cells expressing CXCR3 (TNR3+). All receptors derive from a human donor in good health. Some clones in this sample may be carry-over from other donors' samples.

The gene calls are TRBV7-2 and TRBJ2-7; lacking DNA, the TRBD1 call made by TCRdb goes unchecked. The CDR3 loop spans 12 amino acids. Germline V CDR1 and CDR2: SGHTA, FQGNSA. The CDR3 protein is CASSGTAYEQYF. Using reference TRBV7-2 and TRBJ2-7 for the parts outside the CDR3, the full variable domain is GAGVSQSPSNKVTEKGKDVELRCDPISGHTALYWYRQSLGQGLEFLIYFQGNSAPDKSGLPSDRFSAERTGGSVSTLTIQRTQQEDSAVYLCASSGTAYEQYFGPGTRLTVT.

The V and J genes are TRBV5-1 and TRBJ2-1; the D gene TCRdb calls, TRBD1, cannot be checked with no DNA. The CDR3 has 15 amino acids. Germline values: CDR1 SGHRS, CDR2 YFSETQ. CDR3 loop: CASSLTGLIYNEQFF.

The CDR3: CASSLVATYEQYF. The chain recombines TRBV28 with TRBJ2-7. The CDR3 runs to 13 residues. The germline V gene has CDR1 MDHEN and CDR2 SYDVKM.

The chain links TRBV11-2 to TRBJ2-3; the TCRdb call, TRBD2, lacks DNA for checking. In germline, CDR1 is SGHAT, CDR2 FQNNGV. The CDR3 is made up of 15 amino acids. CDR3 residues: CASSPPSGSTDTQYF.

The V call is TRBV28, the J call TRBJ2-7; no DNA is available, so the TRBD1 call from TCRdb remains unchecked. Germline V gene lookup returns CDR1 MDHEN and CDR2 SYDVKM. The CDR3 has 14 amino acids. CDR3 amino acids: CASSLQRRVYEQYF. The complete variable domain, with remaining parts taken from reference TRBV28 and TRBJ2-7, reads DVKVTQSSRYLVKRTGEKVFLECVQDMDHENMFWYRQDPGLGLRLIYFSYDVKMKEKGDIPEGYSVSREKKERFSLILESASTNQTSMYLCASSLQRRVYEQYFGPGTRLTVT.

The V call is TRBV24-1, the J call TRBJ2-5; TCRdb reports TRBD1, a call that lacks DNA to check it against. The CDR3 runs 13 residues. Germline CDR1 reads KGHDR; CDR2 reads SFDVKD. CDR3 sequence: CATSARTGETQYF.

V is TRBV3-1 and J is TRBJ2-7; the TCRdb D gene call, TRBD2, has no DNA to confirm it. CDR1 LGHDT and CDR2 YNNKEL come from the germline V gene (reference sequence). The CDR3 sequence is 17 residues long. CDR3 sequence: CASSQDHLADASYEQYF.

V is TRBV12-3 or TRBV12-4 and J is TRBJ2-2; there is no DNA to check the TCRdb D call of TRBD1. The CDR3 spans 11 residues. CDR3 sequence: CASSPDGELFF.

V usage is TRBV28 and J usage is TRBJ2-3; the D call from TCRdb, TRBD1, cannot be confirmed without DNA. The CDR3 extends over 15 amino acids. The germline V gene has CDR1 MDHEN and CDR2 SYDVKM. The CDR3 protein is CASALGQRSTDTQYF.

The chain combines TRBV20-1 with TRBJ1-1; TCRdb picks TRBD1, but there is no DNA to check that call. The CDR3 spans 13 residues. CDR1 and CDR2 from the germline V gene are DFQATT and SNEGSKA (reference sequence). The CDR3 region is CSAQPGSITEAFF.

The gene calls are TRBV3-1 and TRBJ1-1. This CDR3 is built from 12 residues. The germline gives CDR1 LGHDT, CDR2 YNNKEL (reference sequence). The CDR3 loop is CASSPGATEAFF.